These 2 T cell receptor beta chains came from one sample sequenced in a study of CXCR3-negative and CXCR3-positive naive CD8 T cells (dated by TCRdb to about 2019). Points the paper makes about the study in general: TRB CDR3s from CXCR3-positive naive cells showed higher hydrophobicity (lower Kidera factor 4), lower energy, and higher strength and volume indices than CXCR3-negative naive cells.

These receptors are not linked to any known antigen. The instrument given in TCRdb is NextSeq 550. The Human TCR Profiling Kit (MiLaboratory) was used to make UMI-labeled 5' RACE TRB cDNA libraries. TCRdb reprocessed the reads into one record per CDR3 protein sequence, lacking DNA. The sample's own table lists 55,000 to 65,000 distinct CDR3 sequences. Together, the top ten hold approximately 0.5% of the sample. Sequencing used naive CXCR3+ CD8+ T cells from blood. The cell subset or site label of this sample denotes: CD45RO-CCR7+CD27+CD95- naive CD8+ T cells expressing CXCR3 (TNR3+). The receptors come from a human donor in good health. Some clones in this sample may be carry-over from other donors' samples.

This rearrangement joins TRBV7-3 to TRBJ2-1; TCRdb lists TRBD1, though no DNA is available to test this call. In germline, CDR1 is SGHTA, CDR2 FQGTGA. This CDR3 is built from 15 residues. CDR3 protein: CASSYGTGSINEQFF. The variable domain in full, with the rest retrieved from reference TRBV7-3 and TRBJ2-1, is GAGVSQTPSNKVTEKGKYVELRCDPISGHTALYWYRQSLGQGPEFLIYFQGTGAADDSGLPNDRFFAVRPEGSVSTLKIQRTERGDSAVYLCASSYGTGSINEQFFGPGTRLTVL.

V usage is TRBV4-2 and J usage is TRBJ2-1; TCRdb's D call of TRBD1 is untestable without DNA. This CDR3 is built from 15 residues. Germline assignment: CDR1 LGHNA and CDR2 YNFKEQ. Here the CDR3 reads CASSQAGVVRDEQFF.